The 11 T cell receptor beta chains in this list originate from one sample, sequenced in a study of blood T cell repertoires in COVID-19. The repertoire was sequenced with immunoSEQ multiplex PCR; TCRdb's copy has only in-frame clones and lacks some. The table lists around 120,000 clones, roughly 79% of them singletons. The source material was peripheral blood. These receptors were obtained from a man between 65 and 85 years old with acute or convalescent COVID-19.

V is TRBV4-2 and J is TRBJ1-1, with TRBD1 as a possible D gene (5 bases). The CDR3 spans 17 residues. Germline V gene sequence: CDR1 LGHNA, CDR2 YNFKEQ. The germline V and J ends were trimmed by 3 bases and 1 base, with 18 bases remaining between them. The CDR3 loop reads CASSQGGAWGGNTEAFF. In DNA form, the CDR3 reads TGTGCCAGCAGCCAGGGCGGGGCCTGGGGGGGGAACACTGAAGCTTTCTTT.

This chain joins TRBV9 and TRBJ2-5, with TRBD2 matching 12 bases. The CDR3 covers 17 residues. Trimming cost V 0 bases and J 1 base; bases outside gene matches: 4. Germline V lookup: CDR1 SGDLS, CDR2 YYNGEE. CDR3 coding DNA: TGTGCCAGCAGCGTAGCGCCGACTAGCGGGGGCCAAGAGACCCAGTACTTC. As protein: CASSVAPTSGGQETQYF.

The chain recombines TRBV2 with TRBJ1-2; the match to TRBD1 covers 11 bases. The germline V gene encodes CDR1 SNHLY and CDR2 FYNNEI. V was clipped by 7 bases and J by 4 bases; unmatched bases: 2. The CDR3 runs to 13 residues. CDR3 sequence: CASTGTGGYGYTF. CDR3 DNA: TGTGCCAGCACCGGGACAGGGGGCTATGGCTACACCTTC.

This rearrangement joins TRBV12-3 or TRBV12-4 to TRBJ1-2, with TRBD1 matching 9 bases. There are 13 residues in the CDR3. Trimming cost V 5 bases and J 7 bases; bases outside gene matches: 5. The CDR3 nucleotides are TGTGCCAGCAGTCTCACAGGGGGCGGTGGCTACACCTTC. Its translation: CASSLTGGGGYTF.

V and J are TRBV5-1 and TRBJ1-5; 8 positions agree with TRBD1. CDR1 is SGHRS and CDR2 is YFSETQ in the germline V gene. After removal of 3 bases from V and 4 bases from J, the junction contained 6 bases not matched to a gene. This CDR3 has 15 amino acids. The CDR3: CASSSGQGTNQPQHF. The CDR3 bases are TGCGCCAGCAGCTCTGGACAGGGAACAAATCAGCCCCAGCATTTT.

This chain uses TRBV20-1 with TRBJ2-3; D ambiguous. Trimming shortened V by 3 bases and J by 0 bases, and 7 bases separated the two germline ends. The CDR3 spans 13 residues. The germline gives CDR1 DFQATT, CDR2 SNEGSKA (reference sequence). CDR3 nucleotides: TGCAGTGCTAGTATGGCTAGCACAGATACGCAGTATTTT. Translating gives CSASMASTDTQYF.

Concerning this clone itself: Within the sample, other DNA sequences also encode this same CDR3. CDR3 nucleotides: TGTGCCAGCTCACCACCGGGACAGGGGAATCAGCCCCAGCATTTT. It is translated as CASSPPGQGNQPQHF. The V and J genes are TRBV18 and TRBJ1-5; 10 positions agree with TRBD1. J was trimmed by 4 bases and V by 0 bases; bases with no gene match: 0. Germline V gives CDR1 KGHSH, CDR2 LQKENI. CDR3 length: 15 residues.

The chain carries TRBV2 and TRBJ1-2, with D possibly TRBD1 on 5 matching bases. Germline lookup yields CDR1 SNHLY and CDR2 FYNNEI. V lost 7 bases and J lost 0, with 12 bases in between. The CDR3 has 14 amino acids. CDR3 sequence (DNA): TGTGCCAGCAAAAGGGGTGGTTCTAACTATGGCTACACCTTC. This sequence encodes CASKRGGSNYGYTF.

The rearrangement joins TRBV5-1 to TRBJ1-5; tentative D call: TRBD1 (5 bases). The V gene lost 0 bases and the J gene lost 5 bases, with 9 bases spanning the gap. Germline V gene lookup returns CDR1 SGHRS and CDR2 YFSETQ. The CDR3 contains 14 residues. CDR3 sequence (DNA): TGCGCCAGCAGCTTGGTCGCAGGGCATCAGCCCCAGCATTTT. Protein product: CASSLVAGHQPQHF. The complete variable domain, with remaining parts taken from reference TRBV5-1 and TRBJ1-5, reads KAGVTQTPRYLIKTRGQQVTLSCSPISGHRSVSWYQQTPGQGLQFLFEYFSETQRNKGNFPGRFSGRQFSNSRSEMNVSTLELGDSALYLCASSLVAGHQPQHFGDGTRLSIL.

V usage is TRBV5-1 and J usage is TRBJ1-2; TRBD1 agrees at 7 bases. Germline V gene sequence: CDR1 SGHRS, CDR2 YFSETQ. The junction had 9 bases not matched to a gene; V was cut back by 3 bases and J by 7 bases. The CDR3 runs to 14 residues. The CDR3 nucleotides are TGCGCCAGCAGCTCCGTGACAGGGTCGGCTGGCTACACCTTC. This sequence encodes CASSSVTGSAGYTF.

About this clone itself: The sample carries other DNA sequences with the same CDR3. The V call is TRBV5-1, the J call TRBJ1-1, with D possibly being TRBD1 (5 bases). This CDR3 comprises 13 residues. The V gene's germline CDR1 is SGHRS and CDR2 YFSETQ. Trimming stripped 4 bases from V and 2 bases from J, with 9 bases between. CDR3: CASSLDTNTEAFF. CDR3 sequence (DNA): TGCGCCAGCAGCCTGGACACCAACACTGAAGCTTTCTTT.